This T cell receptor (beta chain) appears in the sequencing data of a study of identical twins. Each CDR3 protein gets one entry after TCRdb re-called the 5' RACE reads with MiXCR. The table has about 660,000 distinct CDR3 sequences, 8.6% seen once. The CDR3 sequence is 14 residues long. Germline loops: CDR1 MNHEY, CDR2 SVGAGI. V was trimmed by 8 bases and J by 0 bases, leaving 13 bases between them. The table lists this clonotype with a few counts. This sample was also put to use in a study of yellow fever vaccine responses in identical twins.

The sequence was collected from a young woman in good health. Sequencing was done on a sample of PBMCs. The chain joins TRBV6-5 to TRBJ2-5, with unresolved D. The CDR3 sequence is CASGSFGNQETQYF. Here the CDR3 DNA reads TGTGCCAGCGGTTCTTTTGGAAACCAAGAGACCCAGTACTTC.